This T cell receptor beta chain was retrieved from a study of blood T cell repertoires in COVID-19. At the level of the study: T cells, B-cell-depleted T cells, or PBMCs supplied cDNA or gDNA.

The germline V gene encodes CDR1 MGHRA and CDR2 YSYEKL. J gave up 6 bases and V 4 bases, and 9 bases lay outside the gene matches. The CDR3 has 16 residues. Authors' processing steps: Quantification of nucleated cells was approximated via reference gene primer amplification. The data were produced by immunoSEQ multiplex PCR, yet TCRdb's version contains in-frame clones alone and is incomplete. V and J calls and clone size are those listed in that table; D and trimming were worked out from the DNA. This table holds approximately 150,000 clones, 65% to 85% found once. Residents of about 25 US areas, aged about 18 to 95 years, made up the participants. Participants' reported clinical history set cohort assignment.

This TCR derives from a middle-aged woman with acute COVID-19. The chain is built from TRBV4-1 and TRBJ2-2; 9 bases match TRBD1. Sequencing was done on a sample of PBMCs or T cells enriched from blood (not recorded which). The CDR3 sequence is CASSPGQGWSAGELFF. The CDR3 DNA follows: TGCGCCAGCAGCCCCGGACAGGGGTGGTCGGCCGGGGAGCTGTTTTTT.